These T cell receptor beta chains were read from a single sample in a study of T cells in Graves' hyperthyroidism and ophthalmopathy. Each CDR3 protein is one row after TCRdb ran MiXCR on the multiplex PCR reads. The table lists about 530,000 distinct CDR3 sequences, approximately 17% of them singletons. Input material: blood. Receptors were obtained from a woman younger than 30 with Graves' ophthalmopathy. Both conserved end residues are part of each CDR3. The order of the fields is D gene, J gene, V gene, clone size, CDR3 protein, CDR3 DNA. D genes are given only for firm matches. Where a row states a size, it is once, few, many or the class of an expanded clone; other rows omit it.

D: -; J: TRBJ1-2; V: TRBV7-9; size: many; CDR3: CASSPGPLAYTF; DNA: TGTGCAAGCAGCCCCGGCCCCCTTGCCTACACCTTC
D: TRBD1; J: TRBJ1-2; V: TRBV3-1; size: many; CDR3: CASSHPGTGGRDYGYTF; DNA: TGTGCCAGCAGCCACCCCGGGACAGGGGGCCGGGACTATGGCTACACCTTC
D: -; J: TRBJ1-1; V: TRBV7-3; size: many; CDR3: CASSPLGDDTEAFF; DNA: TGTGCCAGCAGCCCCCTCGGGGATGACACTGAAGCTTTCTTT
D: TRBD1; J: TRBJ2-2; V: TRBV5-1; size: few; CDR3: CASSLLSQGANTGELFF; DNA: TGCGCCAGCAGCCTGCTTTCTCAGGGGGCGAACACCGGGGAGCTGTTTTTT
D: -; J: TRBJ1-2; V: TRBV28; size: many; CDR3: CASRAEYGYTF; DNA: TGTGCCAGCCGGGCCGAGTATGGCTACACCTTC
D: -; J: TRBJ1-2; V: TRBV12-3/TRBV12-4; size: many; CDR3: CASSAGRTPDRGYTF; DNA: TGTGCCAGCAGTGCCGGACGAACCCCAGATCGAGGCTACACCTTC
D: -; J: TRBJ2-2; V: TRBV12-3/TRBV12-4; size: -; CDR3: CASSLGLDGELFF; DNA: TGTGCCAGCAGCTTGGGACTTGACGGGGAGCTGTTTTTT
D: -; J: TRBJ2-1; V: TRBV28; size: -; CDR3: CASRPGVNEQFF; DNA: TGTGCCAGCAGACCAGGGGTCAATGAGCAGTTCTTC
D: -; J: TRBJ2-3; V: TRBV11-3; size: many; CDR3: CASSLPLDHTQYF; DNA: TGTGCCAGCAGCTTACCCCTGGACCATACGCAGTATTTT
D: -; J: TRBJ2-1; V: TRBV7-9; size: few; CDR3: CASSFLRDSSSYNEQFF; DNA: TGTGCCAGCAGCTTCCTCCGGGACTCTAGCTCCTACAATGAGCAGTTCTTC
D: TRBD1; J: TRBJ2-7; V: TRBV20-1; size: few; CDR3: CSALTGDTYEQYF; DNA: TGCAGTGCTCTGACAGGGGACACCTACGAGCAGTACTTC
D: -; J: TRBJ2-5; V: TRBV5-8; size: few; CDR3: CASSSFPETQYF; DNA: TGTGCCAGCAGCAGCTTTCCTGAGACCCAGTACTTC
D: -; J: TRBJ1-5; V: TRBV28; size: -; CDR3: CASSLPAANNQPQHF; DNA: TGTGCCAGCAGTCTCCCGGCAGCTAACAATCAGCCCCAGCATTTT
D: -; J: TRBJ1-2; V: TRBV2; size: many; CDR3: CASSEGQSGYTF; DNA: TGTGCCAGCAGTGAGGGGCAGTCTGGCTACACCTTC
D: -; J: TRBJ1-1; V: TRBV11-2; size: many; CDR3: CASSLVGGGEAFF; DNA: TGTGCCAGCAGCTTAGTGGGGGGCGGCGAAGCTTTCTTT
D: -; J: TRBJ2-1; V: TRBV15; size: -; CDR3: CATSRSRFTVDEQFF; DNA: TGTGCCACCAGCAGATCCAGGTTCACGGTGGATGAGCAGTTCTTC
D: -; J: TRBJ1-6; V: TRBV27; size: -; CDR3: CASSLSEGSSYNSPLHF; DNA: TGTGCCAGCAGTTTATCGGAGGGGAGCTCCTATAATTCACCCCTCCACTTT
D: -; J: TRBJ1-2; V: TRBV6-2/TRBV6-3; size: -; CDR3: CASSIGQTHRLVYGYTF; DNA: TGTGCCAGCAGTATCGGACAGACCCACCGCCTAGTCTATGGCTACACCTTC
D: -; J: TRBJ1-1; V: TRBV2; size: many; CDR3: CASSEEASNTEAFF; DNA: TGTGCCAGCAGTGAAGAGGCTTCAAACACTGAAGCTTTCTTT
D: TRBD1; J: TRBJ2-3; V: TRBV18; size: -; CDR3: CASSPPVDRGTDTQYF; DNA: TGTGCCAGCTCACCACCGGTAGACAGGGGCACAGATACGCAGTATTTT
D: -; J: TRBJ1-6; V: TRBV6-1; size: -; CDR3: CASGLEGASFGDSPLHF; DNA: TGTGCCAGCGGTTTGGAGGGTGCCTCTTTCGGGGATTCACCCCTCCACTTT
D: -; J: TRBJ2-1; V: TRBV3-1; size: many; CDR3: CASSQDGLAGTLYNEQFF; DNA: TGTGCCAGCAGCCAAGATGGCCTAGCTGGAACCCTCTACAATGAGCAGTTCTTC
D: -; J: TRBJ2-5; V: TRBV6-1; size: -; CDR3: CASRRAGGETQYF; DNA: TGTGCCAGCCGACGGGCAGGGGGGGAGACCCAGTACTTC
D: TRBD1; J: TRBJ1-1; V: TRBV5-1; size: many; CDR3: CASSRQGENTEAFF; DNA: TGCGCCAGCAGCCGACAGGGGGAGAACACTGAAGCTTTCTTT
D: -; J: TRBJ2-1; V: TRBV7-8; size: few; CDR3: CASSSLGGAEQFF; DNA: TGTGCCAGCAGCTCTCTAGGAGGGGCTGAGCAGTTCTTC
D: -; J: TRBJ1-1; V: TRBV11-2; size: many; CDR3: CASSSTEAFF; DNA: TGTGCCAGCAGTTCCACTGAAGCTTTCTTT
D: -; J: TRBJ1-5; V: TRBV19; size: few; CDR3: CASSIRRTIDSNQPQHF; DNA: TGTGCCAGTAGTATAAGAAGGACAATTGATAGCAATCAGCCCCAGCATTTT
D: -; J: TRBJ2-7; V: TRBV27; size: many; CDR3: CASSFGGTVYEQYF; DNA: TGTGCCAGCAGTTTTGGAGGGACCGTCTACGAGCAGTACTTC
D: TRBD2; J: TRBJ2-1; V: TRBV12-3/TRBV12-4; size: -; CDR3: CASSLNGREGEQFF; DNA: TGTGCCAGCAGTTTGAATGGGAGGGAGGGTGAGCAGTTCTTC
D: TRBD1; J: TRBJ2-1; V: TRBV7-2; size: few; CDR3: CASSLEGTERLDFDNEQFF; DNA: TGTGCCAGCAGCTTAGAAGGGACAGAAAGGCTTGATTTTGACAATGAGCAGTTCTTC
D: -; J: TRBJ1-1; V: TRBV6-1; size: -; CDR3: CASSSPRRGVGTEAFF; DNA: TGTGCCAGCAGTTCCCCGAGGCGGGGGGTAGGAACTGAAGCTTTCTTT
D: -; J: TRBJ2-7; V: TRBV29-1; size: -; CDR3: CSVEVAGQGVNEQYF; DNA: TGCAGCGTTGAAGTAGCGGGACAGGGCGTTAACGAGCAGTACTTC
D: -; J: TRBJ2-3; V: TRBV11-2; size: -; CDR3: CVSSFEGSTDTQYF; DNA: TGTGTCAGCAGCTTCGAAGGGAGCACAGATACGCAGTATTTT
D: -; J: TRBJ2-7; V: TRBV28; size: many; CDR3: CASSLAEFSYEQYF; DNA: TGTGCCAGCAGTTTAGCCGAGTTCAGCTACGAGCAGTACTTC
D: -; J: TRBJ2-1; V: TRBV19; size: -; CDR3: CASTKSSSGYNEQFF; DNA: TGTGCCAGTACTAAGAGCTCCAGCGGGTACAATGAGCAGTTCTTC
D: TRBD2; J: TRBJ2-5; V: TRBV12-3/TRBV12-4; size: many; CDR3: CASSLGKLAGGLETQYF; DNA: TGTGCCAGCAGTTTGGGGAAACTAGCGGGAGGCCTGGAGACCCAGTACTTC
D: TRBD1; J: TRBJ1-2; V: TRBV4-1; size: few; CDR3: CASSQRTGANYGYTF; DNA: TGCGCCAGCAGCCAAAGGACAGGAGCTAACTATGGCTACACCTTC
D: -; J: TRBJ1-2; V: TRBV6-2/TRBV6-3; size: -; CDR3: CASRGTTTLNYGYTF; DNA: TGTGCCAGCAGAGGGACAACAACCCTAAACTATGGCTACACCTTC
D: -; J: TRBJ1-1; V: TRBV12-3/TRBV12-4; size: many; CDR3: CASSLGGTSNTEAFF; DNA: TGTGCCAGCAGTTTAGGCGGGACATCGAACACTGAAGCTTTCTTT
D: -; J: TRBJ2-5; V: TRBV30; size: -; CDR3: CAWSVQLGDETQYF; DNA: TGTGCCTGGAGTGTACAGTTGGGGGACGAGACCCAGTACTTC
D: -; J: TRBJ2-7; V: TRBV4-3; size: -; CDR3: CASSQDPRLAYEQYF; DNA: TGCGCCAGCAGCCAAGACCCCCGGCTAGCCTACGAGCAGTACTTC
D: TRBD2; J: TRBJ2-7; V: TRBV7-3; size: -; CDR3: CASSPLGGGLAGDLDEQYF; DNA: TGTGCCAGCAGCCCCCTCGGGGGTGGACTAGCGGGAGACCTCGACGAGCAGTACTTC
D: -; J: TRBJ2-2; V: TRBV7-3; size: many; CDR3: CASSLDLNTGELFF; DNA: TGTGCCAGCAGCTTAGATCTAAACACCGGGGAGCTGTTTTTT
D: TRBD2; J: TRBJ2-1; V: TRBV7-9; size: many; CDR3: CASSWLAGGFDEQFF; DNA: TGTGCCAGCAGTTGGTTAGCGGGAGGGTTCGATGAGCAGTTCTTC
D: TRBD1; J: TRBJ1-5; V: TRBV4-3; size: few; CDR3: CASSQAPQGDDNSNQPQHF; DNA: TGCGCCAGCAGCCAAGCCCCACAGGGGGATGATAATAGCAATCAGCCCCAGCATTTT
D: -; J: TRBJ2-7; V: TRBV9; size: many; CDR3: CASSPRLRGSVEQYF; DNA: TGTGCCAGCAGCCCCCGACTCCGTGGGAGTGTCGAGCAGTACTTC
D: -; J: TRBJ1-5; V: TRBV20-1; size: many; CDR3: CSVPGLGDQPQHF; DNA: TGCAGTGTTCCGGGATTAGGGGATCAGCCCCAGCATTTT
D: TRBD2; J: TRBJ2-3; V: TRBV28; size: many; CDR3: CASRGQREWGTDTQYF; DNA: TGTGCCAGCAGAGGTCAGCGGGAGTGGGGCACAGATACGCAGTATTTT
D: TRBD1; J: TRBJ1-2; V: TRBV18; size: few; CDR3: CASSPPGTGGYYGYTF; DNA: TGTGCCAGCTCACCACCCGGGACAGGGGGATATTATGGCTACACCTTC
D: TRBD2; J: TRBJ2-1; V: TRBV12-3/TRBV12-4; size: -; CDR3: CASRGGLAENEQFF; DNA: TGTGCCAGCAGAGGAGGACTAGCCGAAAATGAGCAGTTCTTC
D: TRBD2; J: TRBJ2-3; V: TRBV6-5; size: few; CDR3: CASSYPSGGQSGRPPSYSTDTQYF; DNA: TGTGCCAGCAGTTACCCCTCCGGGGGGCAGAGCGGGAGGCCACCTTCATATAGCACAGATACGCAGTATTTT
D: -; J: TRBJ1-5; V: TRBV27; size: many; CDR3: CASSLSLGNQPQHF; DNA: TGTGCCAGCAGTTTATCTTTGGGAAATCAGCCCCAGCATTTT
D: -; J: TRBJ1-5; V: TRBV28; size: many; CDR3: CASSLSVRGGQPQHF; DNA: TGTGCCAGCAGTTTGTCCGTCAGGGGTGGTCAGCCCCAGCATTTT
D: -; J: TRBJ2-3; V: TRBV9; size: few; CDR3: CASGRDSGTQYF; DNA: TGTGCCAGCGGCAGGGATTCAGGTACGCAGTATTTT
D: -; J: TRBJ2-5; V: TRBV24-1; size: -; CDR3: CATSALPQETQYF; DNA: TGTGCCACCAGTGCCCTCCCTCAGGAGACCCAGTACTTC